Included here is one T cell receptor (beta chain) sequence, with context. It has no known antigen specificity. No quality values exist for individual bases; no much larger clone is one base distant. TCRbeta CDR3 regions were amplified from genomic DNA using the immunoSEQ Assay, a bias-controlled multiplex PCR. For the original study's pipeline: The number of nucleated cells in each sample was estimated by amplification of reference gene primers within the assay. Sequence reads were collapsed and filtered to measure the absolute abundance of every unique TCRbeta CDR3 rearrangement. For each sample, productive Simpson clonality was calculated as the square root of Simpson's diversity index across productive rearrangements. The table was pulled from immuneACCESS by TCRdb, which kept in-frame rearrangements only. Such tables lose some clones; where checked, under half of the loss comes from unresolved V genes, and the rest has no known cause. The V and J calls and clone size were taken over from that table, and D and trimming were inferred from the DNA. The sample has fewer than 250,000 clones on record, 86% of them singletons. Approximately 2.1% of the sample lies in the top ten.

Participants in the prospective study were enrolled through a virtual design, were aged roughly 18 to 100 years, and lived in about two dozen United States geographic areas. In the prospective study, cohorts were assigned on the basis of participant-reported clinical history obtained from a screening survey and a study questionnaire. Recovered participants in ImmuneRACE Cohort 3 were defined as having two consecutive negative NP/OP PCR tests, clearance from a healthcare professional, or resolution of symptoms. Mobile phlebotomists in the prospective study collected whole blood, serum and a nasopharyngeal or oropharyngeal swab from every participant. Over an approximately two-month period, participants in the prospective study had the option of providing additional blood draws and questionnaires. Prospective study blood samples were shipped either frozen or at room temperature before DNA extraction.

This sample is drawn from a study of blood T cell repertoires in COVID-19 (dated by TCRdb to about 2020). The study in broad terms: Samples from collaborators originated in the United States, Italy and Spain and spanned both the acute and convalescent phases of COVID-19. Where HLA class I and class II types were available, the types were taken from metadata supplied by the sample provider, not from assay-based typing. The samples were drawn from the first 160 participants of the ongoing ImmuneRACE study and from some 1,300 subjects provided by 6 global collaborators. The repertoires were made available in a free public database intended to serve as a resource for research on the immune response to SARS-CoV-2. The material from the prospective study consisted of cDNA or gDNA derived from T cells, B-cell-depleted T cells, or PBMCs. The dataset comprised deeply sampled blood TCRbeta repertoires from subjects exposed to, actively infected with, or recovered from COVID-19. The sample metadata nearly always contained a de-identified subject ID, COVID-19 status, age in years and sex. Here is what the overall study found, with its caveats: Clinical and demographic metadata were provided uncurated, with the amount varying by source and participant.

This sequence originates from a woman aged 50 to 60 who had recovered from COVID-19. The sample was PBMCs or T cells enriched from blood (not recorded which).

The CDR3 here reads CASSLANEGSYEQYF. The DNA reads TGTGCCAGCAGCTTAGCAAACGAGGGCTCCTACGAGCAGTACTTC. The chain uses TRBV7-9 and TRBJ2-7; the D gene is possibly TRBD2, with 5 bases matching. V sheds 0 bases and J sheds 0 bases, leaving 9 bases between their ends. The CDR3 starts with the cysteine, ends with the phenylalanine, and has 15 residues. Of all the DNA, just the CDR3 is kept, 45 bases in frame from base 1. CDR1 and CDR2, per the germline V gene (reference sequence), are SEHNR and FQNEAQ.